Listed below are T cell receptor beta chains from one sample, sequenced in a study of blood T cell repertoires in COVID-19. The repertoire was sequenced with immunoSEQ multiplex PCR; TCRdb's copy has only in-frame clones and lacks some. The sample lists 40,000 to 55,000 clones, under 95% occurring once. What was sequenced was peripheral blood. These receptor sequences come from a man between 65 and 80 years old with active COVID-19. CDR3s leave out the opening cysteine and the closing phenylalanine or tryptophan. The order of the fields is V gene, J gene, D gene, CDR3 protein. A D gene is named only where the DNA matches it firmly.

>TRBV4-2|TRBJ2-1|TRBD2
ASSPGTSYPYNEQF
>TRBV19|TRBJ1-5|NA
ASSPGGRGLQPQH
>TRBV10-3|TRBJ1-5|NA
AISTDSSNQPQH
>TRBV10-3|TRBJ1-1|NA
ATQDQDRNTEAF
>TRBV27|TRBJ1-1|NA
ASSQRQRGYLNTEAF
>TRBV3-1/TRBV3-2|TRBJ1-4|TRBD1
ASSQVRTGGLDEKLF
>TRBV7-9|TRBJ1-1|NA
ASSLAKLVNTEAF
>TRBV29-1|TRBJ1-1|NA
SVEAVLNTEAF
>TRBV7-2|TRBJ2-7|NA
ASSPSWKQAKQY
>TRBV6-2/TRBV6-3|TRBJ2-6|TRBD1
ASSYSGGQVFSGANVLT
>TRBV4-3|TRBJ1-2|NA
ASSQERGISGYT
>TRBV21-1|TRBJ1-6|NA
ASTTDEGASENSPLH
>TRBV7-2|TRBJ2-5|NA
ASSLTSGQTQY
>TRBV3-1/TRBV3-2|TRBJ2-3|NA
ASSQDPAPVGGNTQY
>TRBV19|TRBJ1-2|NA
ASSIEGGYGYT
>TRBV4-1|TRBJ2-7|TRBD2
ASSHPGTSGTYEQY
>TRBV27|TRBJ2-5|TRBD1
ASSLSPQGDQY
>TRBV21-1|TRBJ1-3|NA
ASSKGENKTGCSSGNTIY
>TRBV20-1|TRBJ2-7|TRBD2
SASKISGGPSYEQY
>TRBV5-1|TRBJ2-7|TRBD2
ASSGDLPGGEQY
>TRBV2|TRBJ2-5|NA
ASSPSPRRGEETQY
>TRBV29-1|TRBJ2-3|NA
SVSGSDTQY
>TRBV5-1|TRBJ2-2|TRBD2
ASSLARTSGAYTGELF
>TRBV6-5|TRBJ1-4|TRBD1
ASSKTGYFDEKLF
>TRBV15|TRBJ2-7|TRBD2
ATSRDGTSFYEQY
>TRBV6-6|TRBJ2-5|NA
ASSYSTRSGETQY
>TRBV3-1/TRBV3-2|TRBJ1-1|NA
ASSRAGETEAF
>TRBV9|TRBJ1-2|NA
ASSVAPTRGSFHGYT
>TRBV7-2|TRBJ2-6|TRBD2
ASSSTGGRGGTGANVLT
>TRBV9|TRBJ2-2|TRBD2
ASSVAGGATGELF
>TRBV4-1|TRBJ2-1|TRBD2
ASSQGTSGGYNEQF
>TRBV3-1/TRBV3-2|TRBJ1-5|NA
ASSHGGDQPQH
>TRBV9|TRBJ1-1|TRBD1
ASSPVGGQLATEAF
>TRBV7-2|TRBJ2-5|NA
AIRRGEETQY
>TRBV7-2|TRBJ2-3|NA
ASSPRTGTDTQY
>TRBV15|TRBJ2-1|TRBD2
ATSRSSGGYNEQF
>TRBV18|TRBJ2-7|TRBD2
ASSASGSDEQY
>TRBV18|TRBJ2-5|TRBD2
ASSPPPGGETQY
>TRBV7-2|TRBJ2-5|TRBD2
ASSSSGLAGGRETQY
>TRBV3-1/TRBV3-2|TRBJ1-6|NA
ASSQPETGDLH
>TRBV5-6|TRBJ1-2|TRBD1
ASSLGYQGGGYT